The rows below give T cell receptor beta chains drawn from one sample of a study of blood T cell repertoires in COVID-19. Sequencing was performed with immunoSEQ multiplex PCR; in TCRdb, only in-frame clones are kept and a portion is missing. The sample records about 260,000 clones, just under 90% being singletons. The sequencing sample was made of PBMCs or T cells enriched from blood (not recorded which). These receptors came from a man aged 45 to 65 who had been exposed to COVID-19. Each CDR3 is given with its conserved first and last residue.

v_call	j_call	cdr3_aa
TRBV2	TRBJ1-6	CASSVGQGDNSPLHF
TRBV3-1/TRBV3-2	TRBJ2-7	CASSQSTSISYEQYF
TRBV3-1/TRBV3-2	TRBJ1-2	CASSPRGGTKATYGYTF
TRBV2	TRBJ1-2	CASSSTGQGGYGYTF
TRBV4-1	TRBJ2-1	CASSLLGLIYNEQFF
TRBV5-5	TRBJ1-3	CASSLGQPRSGNTIYF
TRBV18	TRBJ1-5	CASSPGQGGQPQHF
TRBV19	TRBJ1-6	CASRPTGTRGLHF
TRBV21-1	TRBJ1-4	CASSLGRPGGGNEKLFF
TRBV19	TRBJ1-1	CASRGQKAFF
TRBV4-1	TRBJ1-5	CASSPSQGYSNQPQHF
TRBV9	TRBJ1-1	CASSVRPLRGATEAFF
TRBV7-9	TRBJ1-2	CASSQDRATGNYGYTF
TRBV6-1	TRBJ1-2	CASSERGGGDTF
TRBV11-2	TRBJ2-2	CASSLRLAGRTGDTGELFF
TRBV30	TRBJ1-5	CAWSVRRAVTGGARISNQPQHF
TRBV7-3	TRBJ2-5	CASSRGVQETQYF
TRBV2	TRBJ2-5	CASSWRASNEETQYF
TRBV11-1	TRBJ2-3	CASRYVEGDTQYF
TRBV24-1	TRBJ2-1	CATSDFFTSGSYNEQFF
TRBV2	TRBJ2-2	CASSDQYTGELFF
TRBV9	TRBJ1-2	CASSVATGDYGYTF
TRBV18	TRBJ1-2	CASSATANIVSNYGYTF
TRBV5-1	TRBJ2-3	CASNEIGSPGTDTQYF
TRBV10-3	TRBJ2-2	CAIHTEPTKNTGELFF
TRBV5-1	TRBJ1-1	CASSFTGDAGTEAFF
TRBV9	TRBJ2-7	CASSDRTGGPYEQYF
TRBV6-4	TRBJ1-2	CASSVSGGGQGNYGYTF
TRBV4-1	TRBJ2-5	CASSPGDLRGETQYF
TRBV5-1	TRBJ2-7	CASSLAEGTGTYEQYF
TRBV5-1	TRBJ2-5	CASSFGTSSETQYF
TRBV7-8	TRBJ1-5	CASSPTGGRDQPQHF
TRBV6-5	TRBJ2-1	CASSPGNYNEQFF
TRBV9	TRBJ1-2	CASSGQYGYTF
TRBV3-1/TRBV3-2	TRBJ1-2	CASRQTGTILYGYTF
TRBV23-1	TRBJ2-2	CASSRGSGGLNTGELFF
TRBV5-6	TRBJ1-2	CASSQGLVGGYGYTF
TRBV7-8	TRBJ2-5	CASSRRTKETQYF
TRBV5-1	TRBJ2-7	CASSLGQGAKSEQYF
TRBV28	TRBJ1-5	CASTNRPAGWGNQPQHF